The following is a TCR beta chain sequence with its context. Antigen: not known. This specimen comes from a study of T cell responses to AZD1222 COVID-19 vaccine. Clones were read by immunoSEQ multiplex PCR, and TCRdb kept only the in-frame ones, dropping some. The profile shows more than 80,000 clones, roughly nine tenths of them singletons. Trimming took off 0 bases at V and 5 bases at J, with 15 bases between the two ends. This CDR3 comprises 16 residues. The V gene's germline CDR1 is SGHNT and CDR2 YYREEE (reference sequence). The study, taken as a whole, reports: The study identified only 6 or 7 AZD1222 recipients as seropositive at baseline. A mostly white British donor set with more females was recruited, and clonal diversity was possibly underestimated. In all cases, repertoires were sampled only after the peak T cell response.

This TCR derives from an adult who received the AZD1222 COVID-19 vaccine. The chain recombines TRBV5-4 with TRBJ2-1, with a possible D match to TRBD2 (6 bases). The source material was peripheral blood, sampled 28 days after the second AZD1222 dose. The CDR3 is CASSLAGGVGHNEQFF. CDR3 in DNA: TGTGCCAGCAGCTTGGCTGGCGGGGTCGGCCACAATGAGCAGTTCTTC.